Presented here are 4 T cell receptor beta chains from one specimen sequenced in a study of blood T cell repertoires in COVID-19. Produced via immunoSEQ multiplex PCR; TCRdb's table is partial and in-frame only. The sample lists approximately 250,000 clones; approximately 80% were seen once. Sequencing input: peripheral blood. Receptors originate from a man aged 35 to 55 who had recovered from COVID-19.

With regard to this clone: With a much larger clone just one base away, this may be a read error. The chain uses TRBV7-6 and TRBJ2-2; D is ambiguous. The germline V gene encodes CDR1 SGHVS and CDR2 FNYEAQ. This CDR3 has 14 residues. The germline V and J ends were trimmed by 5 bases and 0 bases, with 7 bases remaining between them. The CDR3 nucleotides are TGTGCCAGCAGCCCGAGGACGAACACCGGGGAGCTGTTTTTT. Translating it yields CASSPRTNTGELFF. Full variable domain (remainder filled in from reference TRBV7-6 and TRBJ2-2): GAGVSQSPRYKVTKRGQDVALRCDPISGHVSLYWYRQALGQGPEFLTYFNYEAQQDKSGLPNDRFSAERPEGSISTLTIQRTEQRDSAMYRCASSPRTNTGELFFGEGSRLTVL.

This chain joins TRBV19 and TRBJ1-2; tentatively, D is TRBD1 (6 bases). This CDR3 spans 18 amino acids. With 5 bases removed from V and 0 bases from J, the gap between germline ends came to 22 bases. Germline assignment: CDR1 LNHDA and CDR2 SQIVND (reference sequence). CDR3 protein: CASSRLGDRPYPNYGYTF. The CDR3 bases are TGTGCCAGTAGTCGTCTAGGCGACAGGCCATACCCTAACTATGGCTACACCTTC.

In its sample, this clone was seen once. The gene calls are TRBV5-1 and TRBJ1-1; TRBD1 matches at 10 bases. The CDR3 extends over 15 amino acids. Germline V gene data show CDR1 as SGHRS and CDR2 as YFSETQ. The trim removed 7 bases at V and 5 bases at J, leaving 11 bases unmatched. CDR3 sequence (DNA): TGCGCCAGCCAGGACCCCCGGACAGGGGGGACTGAAGCTTTCTTT. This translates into CASQDPRTGGTEAFF.

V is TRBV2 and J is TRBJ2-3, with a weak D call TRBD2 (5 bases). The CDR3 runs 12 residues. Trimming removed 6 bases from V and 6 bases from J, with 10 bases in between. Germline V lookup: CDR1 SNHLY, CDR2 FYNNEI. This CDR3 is CASSPTRDTQYF. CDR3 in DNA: TGTGCCAGCAGCCCAACTAGGGATACGCAGTATTTT.